The 30 T cell receptor beta chains presented below share a single source sample, sequenced in a study of T cells in Graves' hyperthyroidism and ophthalmopathy. Amplified regions were TCR beta CDR3 sequences from RNA transcripts. The primer set for the first-round RT-PCR of the TCR CDR3 was HTBI. TCRdb reprocessed the multiplex PCR reads via MiXCR and lists one record per CDR3 protein. Seen here are roughly 500,000 distinct CDR3 sequences, approximately 15% observed once, and the top ten hold 4.5% to 6%. Sequenced material: blood. The receptor source for this set is a woman aged 25 to 45 with Graves' hyperthyroidism that later progressed to Graves' ophthalmopathy.

This clonotype was picked up many times. The rearrangement joins TRBV7-2 to TRBJ2-1; 10 bases fit TRBD1. The germline CDR1 and CDR2 sequences are SGHTA and FQGNSA. The CDR3 length is 14 residues. V trimming: 4 bases; J trimming: 7 bases; junction bases outside the gene matches: 4. CDR3 residues: CASSSGDRGNEQFF. CDR3 bases: TGTGCCAGCAGCTCAGGGGACAGGGGAAATGAGCAGTTCTTC.

This clonotype has ten or more counts. CDR3 DNA sequence: TGCGCCAGCAGCTTCGGCTTTTTGGAGGGGATAACAGATACGCAGTATTTT. Translation: CASSFGFLEGITDTQYF. V gene TRBV5-1 combines with J gene TRBJ2-3, with D possibly being TRBD2 (6 bases). V lost 2 bases, J lost 3 bases, and 19 bases lay in between. Germline CDR1 SGHRS, CDR2 YFSETQ. The CDR3 totals 17 residues.

This clonotype was detected only once. The genes are TRBV2 and TRBJ2-2; 10 bases align to TRBD2. The CDR3 loop spans 16 amino acids. The trim removed 5 bases at V and 3 bases at J, leaving 6 bases unmatched. The V gene's germline CDR1 is SNHLY and CDR2 FYNNEI. The CDR3 DNA sequence: TGTGCCAGCAGTTTTCTAGCGGGAGTGTACACCGGGGAGCTGTTTTTT. Protein product: CASSFLAGVYTGELFF.

This clonotype was counted at least ten times. The DNA for the CDR3 is TGTGCCTGGAGTGACCTACTCAGGGACTCCTACAATGAGCAGTTCTTC. It is translated as CAWSDLLRDSYNEQFF. The rearrangement links TRBV30 to TRBJ2-1, with D possibly matching TRBD1 (5 bases). The CDR3 contains 16 residues. Per the germline V gene, CDR1 is GTSNPN and CDR2 is SVGIG (reference sequence). With 1 base removed from V and 0 bases from J, the gap between germline ends came to 13 bases.

This clonotype was observed at least ten times. The chain employs TRBV3-1 and TRBJ1-1; TRBD1 might be the D (5 bases). This CDR3 comprises 14 residues. Deletions cut 0 bases from V and 4 bases from J, with 9 bases between. CDR1 and CDR2 from the germline V gene are LGHDT and YNNKEL (reference sequence). The CDR3 loop reads CASSQDWGSTEAFF. The CDR3 region has the DNA TGTGCCAGCAGCCAAGATTGGGGGTCCACTGAAGCTTTCTTT.

The sample holds many counts of this clonotype. V usage is TRBV24-1 and J usage is TRBJ1-2; D remains unclear. V lost 2 bases, J lost 4 bases, and 10 bases lay in between. CDR3 size: 14 residues. Germline V lookup: CDR1 KGHDR, CDR2 SFDVKD. The CDR3 is CATSDYTRGYGYTF. The DNA for the CDR3 is TGTGCCACCAGTGATTACACACGTGGCTATGGCTACACCTTC.

CDR3 amino acids: CSADIADLNTEAFF. The CDR3 DNA is TGCAGTGCTGATATTGCTGACTTGAACACTGAAGCTTTCTTT. The chain uses TRBV20-1 and TRBJ1-1; D uncertain. Trimming shortened V by 5 bases and J by 0 bases, and 13 bases separated the two germline ends. CDR3 length: 14 residues. CDR1 DFQATT and CDR2 SNEGSKA come from the germline V gene (reference sequence).

This clonotype was seen repeatedly, ten times or more. This chain links TRBV7-3 with TRBJ2-1; 10 bases map to TRBD2. The CDR3 totals 16 residues. Trimming removed 4 bases from V and 1 base from J; junction bases left unmatched: 4. Germline V gene lookup returns CDR1 SGHTA and CDR2 FQGTGA. In DNA form, the CDR3 reads TGTGCCAGCAGCTCGAGCGGGAGGGTATCCTACAATGAGCAGTTCTTC. It specifies CASSSSGRVSYNEQFF.

This clonotype was seen many times. The J gene is TRBJ2-1, the V gene TRBV19, with 8 bases that match TRBD1. J was trimmed by 4 bases and V by 9 bases; bases with no gene match: 11. Germline CDR1 is LNHDA and CDR2 is SQIVND (reference sequence). The CDR3 runs to 15 residues. For the CDR3, the DNA is TGTGCCAGCAACCCCGGGACAGGCGCGTACAATGAGCAGTTCTTC. Translating gives CASNPGTGAYNEQFF.

This clonotype was recorded many times. This chain uses TRBV12-3 or TRBV12-4 with TRBJ1-2; D uncertain. This CDR3 comprises 12 residues. Trimming stripped 3 bases from V and 4 bases from J, with 6 bases between. In nucleotides, the CDR3 is TGTGCCAGCAGTTTGGAGACCTATGGCTACACCTTC. Amino acid sequence: CASSLETYGYTF.

This clonotype appeared many times. The V call is TRBV3-1, the J call TRBJ2-7; D unclear. Germline CDR1 LGHDT, CDR2 YNNKEL (reference sequence). The germline V and J ends were trimmed by 1 base and 5 bases, with 18 bases remaining between them. This CDR3 contains 16 residues. The CDR3 bases are TGTGCCAGCAGCCAAGCCTTGCGGAGCCATCCCCACGAGCAGTACTTC. It specifies CASSQALRSHPHEQYF.

This rearrangement joins TRBV2 to TRBJ2-5; D might be TRBD2 (6 bases). Deletions cut 3 bases from V and 2 bases from J, with 13 bases between. The CDR3 is made up of 15 amino acids. Germline V CDR1 and CDR2: SNHLY, FYNNEI. This CDR3 reads CASSETYSGQETQYF. The CDR3 coding sequence is TGTGCCAGCAGTGAGACCTATAGCGGACAAGAGACCCAGTACTTC.

The V call is TRBV30, the J call TRBJ2-1, with D hard to call. There are 13 residues in the CDR3. Germline V gene lookup returns CDR1 GTSNPN and CDR2 SVGIG (reference sequence). V was clipped by 0 bases and J by 3 bases, with 6 bases between them. The CDR3 nucleotides are TGTGCCTGGAGTGTAACCGACTACAATGAGCAGTTCTTC. Protein sequence: CAWSVTDYNEQFF.

This rearrangement joins TRBV19 to TRBJ1-1; possibly TRBD1 for D (5 bases). The germline gives CDR1 LNHDA, CDR2 SQIVND (reference sequence). The CDR3 is 15 amino acids. V was trimmed by 5 bases and J by 4 bases, leaving 17 bases between them. CDR3 nucleotide sequence: TGTGCCAGTAGTGGCCAAGGGGCAGTAGGCACTGAAGCTTTCTTT. Its protein product is CASSGQGAVGTEAFF.

This clonotype was detected many times. This chain joins TRBV18 and TRBJ2-5; tentatively, D is TRBD1 (6 bases). The germline gives CDR1 KGHSH, CDR2 LQKENI. This CDR3 has 14 residues. The ends were cut back, 3 bases at V and 5 bases at J, with 13 bases in the middle. The CDR3 bases are TGTGCCAGCTCACCGAAACAGGGCTGGGAGACCCAGTACTTC. Translated: CASSPKQGWETQYF. The whole variable domain, filled in from reference TRBV18 and TRBJ2-5, reads NAGVMQNPRHLVRRRGQEARLRCSPMKGHSHVYWYRQLPEEGLKFMVYLQKENIIDESGMPKERFSAEFPKEGPSILRIQQVVRGDSAAYFCASSPKQGWETQYFGPGTRLLVL.

The J gene is TRBJ1-1, the V gene TRBV18; D may be TRBD1 (5 bases). The V end lost 3 bases, the J end lost 8 bases, and 16 bases lay between the germline ends. CDR1 and CDR2 (germline): KGHSH, LQKENI. The CDR3 consists of 14 residues. This chain's CDR3 is CASSPRQTREEAFF. DNA of the CDR3: TGTGCCAGCTCACCGAGACAGACCCGCGAAGAAGCTTTCTTT.

In this sample, this clonotype turned up many times. J is TRBJ1-2 and V is TRBV30, with 7 bases identical to TRBD1. V trimming: 4 bases; J trimming: 4 bases; junction bases outside the gene matches: 6. The CDR3 consists of 13 residues. Germline CDR1 is GTSNPN and CDR2 is SVGIG (reference sequence). CDR3 sequence: CAWTIRDSYGYTF. The DNA of the CDR3 is TGTGCCTGGACCATCCGGGACAGCTATGGCTACACCTTC.

V and J are TRBV25-1 and TRBJ2-3; TRBD2 aligns across 7 bases. Germline-derived CDR1 and CDR2 are MGHDK and SYGVNS. The CDR3 contains 15 residues. V lost 0 bases and J lost 2; bases outside the gene matches: 2. The CDR3 here is CASSEYRLATDTQYF. The CDR3 nucleotides are TGTGCCAGCAGTGAATATCGACTAGCCACAGATACGCAGTATTTT.

This clonotype was picked up many times. The chain is built from TRBV6-5 and TRBJ1-3, with D possibly matching TRBD1 (5 bases). Germline V gives CDR1 MNHEY, CDR2 SVGAGI. Trimming cost V 2 bases and J 0 bases, with 11 bases left between them. The CDR3 consists of 16 residues. CDR3 protein: CASSYEAGISGNTIYF. DNA of the CDR3: TGTGCCAGCAGTTACGAGGCAGGGATCTCTGGAAACACCATATATTTT.

This clonotype was detected ten times or more. The chain has TRBV7-2 and TRBJ1-1; TRBD1 might be the D (6 bases). This CDR3 comprises 13 residues. V was trimmed by 8 bases and J by 5 bases, leaving 15 bases between them. Germline-derived CDR1 and CDR2 are SGHTA and FQGNSA. CDR3 region: CASLRDTGTEAFF. The CDR3 DNA reads as TGTGCCAGCTTAAGGGACACCGGGACTGAAGCTTTCTTT.

The CDR3 DNA sequence: TGTGCCACCACTCCGGGGGGACAGACCGACGGTGAAAAACTGTTTTTT. Amino acid sequence: CATTPGGQTDGEKLFF. The V call is TRBV28, the J call TRBJ1-4; 7 nucleotides line up with TRBD1. The CDR3 consists of 16 residues. CDR1 MDHEN and CDR2 SYDVKM come from the germline V gene. V shed 10 bases and J 7 bases; nucleotides not matched to a gene: 18.

This clonotype showed up many times. The V and J genes are TRBV12-3 or TRBV12-4 and TRBJ2-4; TRBD2 matches at 8 bases. CDR3 length: 12 residues. Losses at the gene ends were 6 bases for V and 10 bases for J; bases not matched to a gene: 5. CDR3: CASRSGSWIQYF. In DNA, the CDR3 is TGTGCCAGCAGGAGCGGGAGTTGGATTCAGTACTTC.

This clonotype was found a few times. The chain uses TRBV15 and TRBJ2-6; D is undetermined. The CDR3 is 17 residues long. The germline gives CDR1 LNHNV, CDR2 YYDKDF (reference sequence). Trimming took off 1 base at V and 0 bases at J, with 10 bases between the two ends. The CDR3 DNA is TGTGCCACCAGCAGAGCCCTTTCGACCTCTGGGGCCAACGTCCTGACTTTC. It encodes CATSRALSTSGANVLTF.

This clonotype was seen repeatedly, ten times or more. V usage is TRBV7-2 and J usage is TRBJ2-7; D gene ambiguous. CDR1 and CDR2 (germline): SGHTA, FQGNSA. The CDR3 spans 12 residues. V was clipped by 5 bases and J by 7 bases, with 12 bases between them. The CDR3, as DNA: TGTGCCAGCAGCCCGTATGACGGGGAGCAGTACTTC. The encoded protein is CASSPYDGEQYF.

Many counts were recorded for this clonotype. This chain links TRBV27 with TRBJ2-1; TRBD2 agrees at 15 bases. This CDR3 has 17 residues. The germline CDR1 and CDR2 sequences are MNHEY and SMNVEV (reference sequence). Unmatched junction bases numbered 6, after V lost 6 bases and J lost 3 bases. The CDR3 DNA is TGTGCCAGCAGAACTTCGGGACTAGCGGGGGGCTACAATGAGCAGTTCTTC. As protein: CASRTSGLAGGYNEQFF.

V gene TRBV7-2 combines with J gene TRBJ2-7; TRBD1 matches at 7 bases. Germline lookup yields CDR1 SGHTA and CDR2 FQGNSA. The CDR3 contains 16 residues. Unmatched junction bases numbered 13, after V lost 2 bases and J lost 6 bases. CDR3 residues: CASSLSRGLVLSEQYF. CDR3 coding DNA: TGTGCCAGCAGCTTATCAAGGGGGCTAGTTCTCTCCGAGCAGTACTTC.

This clonotype showed up many times. The chain has TRBV12-3 or TRBV12-4 and TRBJ2-7; maybe TRBD1 (7 bases). The V end was cut by 6 bases, the J end by 1 base, with 13 bases between. The CDR3 is 14 residues long. CDR3 sequence (DNA): TGTGCCAGCAGCCAGACAGGGAGGTCCTACGAGCAGTACTTC. Its translation: CASSQTGRSYEQYF.

This clonotype occurred many times. V and J are TRBV30 and TRBJ1-6; D uncertain. This CDR3 is 15 amino acids long. V dropped 2 bases and J dropped 2 bases, with 10 bases sitting between them. CDR1 GTSNPN and CDR2 SVGIG come from the germline V gene (reference sequence). CDR3 in amino acids: CAWSLHGTYNSPLHF. CDR3 in DNA: TGTGCCTGGAGTCTACACGGGACCTATAATTCACCCCTCCACTTT. Using reference TRBV30 and TRBJ1-6 for the parts outside the CDR3, the full variable domain is SQTIHQWPATLVQPVGSPLSLECTVEGTSNPNLYWYRQAAGRGLQLLFYSVGIGQISSEVPQNLSASRPQDRQFILSSKKLLLSDSGFYLCAWSLHGTYNSPLHFGNGTRLTVT.

The rearrangement uses TRBV7-9 and TRBJ2-1, with 10 nucleotides matching TRBD1. V was clipped by 2 bases and J by 6 bases; unmatched bases: 7. The CDR3 totals 16 residues. Germline V CDR1 and CDR2: SEHNR, FQNEAQ (reference sequence). In DNA, the CDR3 is TGTGCCAGCAGCTTATATGGGACAGGGGTACCCAATGAGCAGTTCTTC. This sequence encodes CASSLYGTGVPNEQFF.

This clonotype was detected many times. The V gene is TRBV20-1, the J gene TRBJ1-1; TRBD1 matches 7 bases. This CDR3 spans 14 amino acids. Germline V gene data show CDR1 as DFQATT and CDR2 as SNEGSKA (reference sequence). The V segment lost 5 bases and the J segment 0 bases; nucleotides outside the gene matches: 6. CDR3 residues: CSAATGTLNTEAFF. CDR3 nucleotide sequence: TGCAGTGCTGCGACAGGGACCCTGAACACTGAAGCTTTCTTT.